Presented here are 21 T cell receptor beta chains from one specimen sequenced in a study of T cell changes during pregnancy in multiple sclerosis. Only in-frame clones appear in the TCRdb table, and some are missing; sequencing was by immunoSEQ multiplex PCR. The table lists approximately 70,000 clones, approximately 92% of them singletons. Sequencing used peripheral blood, obtained in the second trimester of pregnancy. The receptors derive from a female donor with multiple sclerosis, enrolled in a pregnancy study.

This clone appeared once. This chain uses TRBV18 with TRBJ2-7; TRBD2 aligns across 11 bases. CDR3 size: 13 residues. V lost 6 bases to trimming and J lost 3 bases; unmatched junction nucleotides: 1. Germline CDR1 KGHSH, CDR2 LQKENI. CDR3 in DNA: TGTGCCAGCTCCGGGACTAGCGGCTACGAGCAGTACTTC. It is translated as CASSGTSGYEQYF.

The CDR3 spells CASSLDGSGRAYNEQFF. The DNA of the CDR3 is TGTGCCAGCAGCTTAGACGGTAGCGGGAGGGCTTACAATGAGCAGTTCTTC. The J gene is TRBJ2-1, the V gene TRBV7-2; 11 bases are a match to TRBD2. The CDR3 sequence is 17 residues long. Germline CDR1 and CDR2: SGHTA and FQGNSA. The junction had 6 bases not matched to a gene; V was cut back by 1 base and J by 4 bases.

This chain links TRBV7-8 with TRBJ2-7, with 12 bases matching TRBD2. The CDR3 totals 16 residues. Per germline, CDR1 SGHVS and CDR2 FQNEAQ. V shed 5 bases and J 3 bases; nucleotides not matched to a gene: 8. CDR3 sequence (DNA): TGTGCCAGCAGCCCAACGACTAGCGGGGGAATCTACGAGCAGTACTTC. Protein sequence: CASSPTTSGGIYEQYF. Complete variable domain (other parts from reference TRBV7-8 and TRBJ2-7): GAGVSQSPRYKVAKRGQDVALRCDPISGHVSLFWYQQALGQGPEFLTYFQNEAQLDKSGLPSDRFFAERPEGSVSTLKIQRTQQEDSAVYLCASSPTTSGGIYEQYFGPGTRLTVT.

This CDR3 is CATSRTPDSGNMNEQFF. In DNA, the CDR3 is TGTGCCACCAGCAGAACGCCAGACTCGGGGAACATGAATGAGCAGTTCTTC. The rearrangement links TRBV15 to TRBJ2-1; D might be TRBD2 (5 bases). The CDR3 consists of 17 residues. Germline CDR1 LNHNV, CDR2 YYDKDF (reference sequence). The V gene lost 2 bases and the J gene lost 7 bases, with 21 bases spanning the gap.

The chain links TRBV7-2 to TRBJ1-1; TRBD1 matches at 7 bases. The CDR3 loop spans 15 amino acids. The junction had 11 bases not matched to a gene; V was cut back by 5 bases and J by 5 bases. The germline CDR1 and CDR2 sequences are SGHTA and FQGNSA. For the CDR3, the DNA is TGTGCCAGCAGCCTCGAGACAGGGTTCGGTACTGAAGCTTTCTTT. It is translated as CASSLETGFGTEAFF. Using reference TRBV7-2 and TRBJ1-1 for the parts outside the CDR3, the full variable domain is GAGVSQSPSNKVTEKGKDVELRCDPISGHTALYWYRQSLGQGLEFLIYFQGNSAPDKSGLPSDRFSAERTGGSVSTLTIQRTQQEDSAVYLCASSLETGFGTEAFFGQGTRLTVV.

The rearrangement links TRBV28 to TRBJ1-1; 7 bases are a match to TRBD1. This CDR3 has 14 amino acids. Trimming cost V 2 bases and J 6 bases; bases outside gene matches: 6. Germline loops: CDR1 MDHEN, CDR2 SYDVKM. In DNA, the CDR3 is TGTGCCAGCAGTTTACTACAGGGGATGGCTGAAGCTTTCTTT. This sequence encodes CASSLLQGMAEAFF.

This clone was picked up one time. The chain is built from TRBV27 and TRBJ1-4, with D hard to call. The CDR3 runs to 14 residues. V dropped 3 bases and J dropped 4 bases, with 9 bases sitting between them. The germline V gene encodes CDR1 MNHEY and CDR2 SMNVEV (reference sequence). The CDR3, as DNA: TGTGCCAGCAGTTTTGGGCAGAGTAATGAAAAACTGTTTTTT. It yields the protein CASSFGQSNEKLFF.

The CDR3 sequence is CASSLNPGGGETQYF. The CDR3 DNA is TGTGCCAGTAGTCTGAACCCAGGGGGCGGGGAGACCCAGTACTTC. J is TRBJ2-5 and V is TRBV19; TRBD1 matches 8 bases. V lost 5 bases to trimming and J lost 5 bases; unmatched junction nucleotides: 10. Per germline, CDR1 LNHDA and CDR2 SQIVND (reference sequence). The CDR3 runs to 15 residues.

This chain connects TRBV30 to TRBJ1-4; D remains unclear. Germline V lookup: CDR1 GTSNPN, CDR2 SVGIG (reference sequence). This CDR3 comprises 15 residues. The V end lost 3 bases, the J end lost 8 bases, and 19 bases lay between the germline ends. The CDR3, as DNA: TGTGCCTGGAGGTACAGCGGCGTTCCTTCGGAAAAACTGTTTTTT. It yields the protein CAWRYSGVPSEKLFF. Filled out from reference TRBV30 and TRBJ1-4, the complete variable domain reads SQTIHQWPATLVQPVGSPLSLECTVEGTSNPNLYWYRQAAGRGLQLLFYSVGIGQISSEVPQNLSASRPQDRQFILSSKKLLLSDSGFYLCAWRYSGVPSEKLFFGSGTQLSVL.

CDR3 in DNA: TGTGCCAGCAGCTTACTCGGAGGGCCCCTCTCTAGCGGGGGTAGCTCCTACAATGAGCAGTTCTTC. It codes for CASSLLGGPLSSGGSSYNEQFF. The chain recombines TRBV7-3 with TRBJ2-1; 10 bases agree with TRBD2. CDR3 length: 22 amino acids. V gave up 2 bases and J gave up 0 bases; unmatched junction bases: 19. CDR1 is SGHTA and CDR2 is FQGTGA in the germline V gene.

The gene calls are TRBV2 and TRBJ2-5; 13 nucleotides match TRBD2. The V gene's germline CDR1 is SNHLY and CDR2 FYNNEI. The CDR3 extends over 15 amino acids. The ends lost 5 bases at V and 6 bases at J; junction bases unmatched: 6. The CDR3 sequence is CASSTRTSGRKTQYF. The CDR3 DNA reads TGTGCCAGCAGTACTAGGACTAGCGGGAGAAAGACCCAGTACTTC.

V and J are TRBV7-9 and TRBJ2-1; D remains unclear. CDR1 is SEHNR and CDR2 is FQNEAQ in the germline V gene (reference sequence). V lost 5 bases, J lost 1 base, and 9 bases lay in between. CDR3 length: 14 amino acids. CDR3 protein: CASSPRVSYNEQFF. The CDR3 DNA follows: TGTGCCAGCAGCCCTCGGGTTTCCTACAATGAGCAGTTCTTC.

The V and J genes are TRBV27 and TRBJ2-3; maybe TRBD1 (5 bases). From germline, CDR1 is MNHEY and CDR2 SMNVEV (reference sequence). The ends were cut back, 3 bases at V and 7 bases at J, with 14 bases in the middle. The CDR3 is 14 amino acids. Here the CDR3 reads CASSFGQGGNTQYF. The CDR3, as DNA: TGTGCCAGCAGTTTTGGGCAGGGCGGAAATACGCAGTATTTT.

The rearrangement joins TRBV9 to TRBJ1-1; D is ambiguous. Germline V gene lookup returns CDR1 SGDLS and CDR2 YYNGEE. CDR3 size: 15 residues. V was cut by 5 bases and J by 0 bases, with 14 bases left in between. In DNA, the CDR3 is TGTGCCAGCAGTCGAAGGAGGGAATTGAACACTGAAGCTTTCTTT. As protein: CASSRRRELNTEAFF.

This rearrangement joins TRBV11-3 to TRBJ2-2; TRBD1 aligns across 9 bases. Germline V gene sequence: CDR1 SGHNT, CDR2 YENEEA. The CDR3 length is 17 residues. V trimming: 5 bases; J trimming: 2 bases; junction bases outside the gene matches: 9. In DNA, the CDR3 is TGTGCCAGCAGCCCCTCATTGGGACAGGGAAACACCGGGGAGCTGTTTTTT. Translating it yields CASSPSLGQGNTGELFF. Together with reference TRBV11-3 and TRBJ2-2, the CDR3 gives the full variable domain: EAGVVQSPRYKIIEKKQPVAFWCNPISGHNTLYWYLQNLGQGPELLIRYENEEAVDDSQLPKDRFSAERLKGVDSTLKIQPAELGDSAVYLCASSPSLGQGNTGELFFGEGSRLTVL.

Details on this clone: An end of the junction does not agree with germline; a read error may underlie this. The gene calls are TRBV5-1 and TRBJ2-3; TRBD1 matches at 10 bases. Germline V CDR1 and CDR2: SGHRS, YFSETQ. CDR3 size: 15 residues. The DNA of the CDR3 is TGCGCCAGCACCTTGGACAGGGGGGGAACAGATACGCAGTATTTT. It translates to CASTLDRGGTDTQYF.

CDR3 nucleotides: TGTGCCAGCAGTACAAGGGGGTCGACTAATGAAAAACTGTTTTTT. Protein: CASSTRGSTNEKLFF. J is TRBJ1-4 and V is TRBV6-5, with D perhaps matching TRBD1 (6 bases). The CDR3 is 15 residues long. The germline V gene has CDR1 MNHEY and CDR2 SVGAGI. The V end lost 5 bases, the J end lost 2 bases, and 12 bases lay between the germline ends.

V and J are TRBV19 and TRBJ1-1; TRBD1 might be the D (6 bases). There are 14 residues in the CDR3. The ends were cut back, 7 bases at V and 12 bases at J, with 24 bases in the middle. Germline lookup yields CDR1 LNHDA and CDR2 SQIVND (reference sequence). The CDR3 DNA follows: TGTGCCAGTACTCTAGGGGGTGTCTCCGGAGATTCTTTCTTT. Its translation is CASTLGGVSGDSFF.

V usage is TRBV5-6 and J usage is TRBJ1-4; D unresolved. V lost 1 base to trimming and J lost 10 bases, with 8 bases between them. There are 12 residues in the CDR3. Germline assignment: CDR1 SGHDT and CDR2 YYEEEE. CDR3 region: CASSLTGGKLFF. In DNA, the CDR3 is TGTGCCAGCAGCTTGACGGGAGGAAAACTGTTTTTT.

The rearrangement joins TRBV10-3 to TRBJ2-1, with D hard to call. Germline V gene sequence: CDR1 ENHRY, CDR2 SYGVKD. V lost 5 bases to trimming and J lost 2 bases, with 13 bases between them. The CDR3 is 15 residues long. CDR3 in amino acids: CAISQALSPYNEQFF. In DNA form, the CDR3 reads TGTGCCATCAGTCAGGCCCTTTCTCCCTACAATGAGCAGTTCTTC.

The count of this clone is one. The chain employs TRBV2 and TRBJ2-6; D gene ambiguous. From germline, CDR1 is SNHLY and CDR2 FYNNEI. Trimming cost V 5 bases and J 0 bases, with 8 bases left between them. The CDR3 contains 15 residues. CDR3 amino acids: CASSLVSSGANVLTF. DNA of the CDR3: TGTGCCAGCAGTCTTGTTAGCTCTGGGGCCAACGTCCTGACTTTC.